A single sample is the source of the 3 T cell receptor beta chains below, sequenced in a study of OX40 agonist ivuxolimab in advanced cancers. The library was built by means of the immunoSEQ multiplex PCR assay. The immuneACCESS repertoire file appears here via TCRdb, limited to in-frame rearrangements. These files lack a portion of the clones; in checked studies, under half of the deficit traces to unresolved V genes, and the cause of the others is not known. Recorded for this sample are 75,000 to 90,000 clones; less than 95% of them occurred a single time. The leading ten clones occupy roughly 8.7% of the sample. The sequences come from CD4+ or CD8+ T cells sorted from blood, collected in a trial of the OX40 agonist ivuxolimab. The source is an adult with an advanced solid tumor such as melanoma, head and neck, liver or kidney cancer.

The J gene is TRBJ1-1, the V gene TRBV4-1; D not certain. V lost 0 bases to trimming and J lost 1 base, with 6 bases between them. Germline CDR1 reads MGHRA; CDR2 reads YSYEKL. The CDR3 totals 14 residues. CDR3 sequence reads: CASSQDTGNTEAFF. Written as DNA, the CDR3 is TGCGCCAGCAGCCAAGATACGGGGAACACTGAAGCTTTCTTT.

This clone showed up just once. The chain has TRBV6-5 and TRBJ1-6; D not certain. The CDR3 runs to 13 residues. V lost 0 bases to trimming and J lost 7 bases, with 4 bases between them. Germline V lookup: CDR1 MNHEY, CDR2 SVGAGI. CDR3 DNA: TGTGCCAGCAGTTACTCGAGGAATTCACCCCTCCACTTT. Translating it yields CASSYSRNSPLHF.

This clone was recorded once. V is TRBV30 and J is TRBJ2-1; 10 nucleotides line up with TRBD2. The length of the CDR3 is 13 residues. CDR1 is GTSNPN, CDR2 SVGIG, per germline (reference sequence). The V segment lost 5 bases and the J segment 8 bases; nucleotides outside the gene matches: 6. CDR3 nucleotide sequence: TGTGCCTGGGTAGCGGGGGGTCGTTATGAGCAGTTCTTC. Amino acids: CAWVAGGRYEQFF.